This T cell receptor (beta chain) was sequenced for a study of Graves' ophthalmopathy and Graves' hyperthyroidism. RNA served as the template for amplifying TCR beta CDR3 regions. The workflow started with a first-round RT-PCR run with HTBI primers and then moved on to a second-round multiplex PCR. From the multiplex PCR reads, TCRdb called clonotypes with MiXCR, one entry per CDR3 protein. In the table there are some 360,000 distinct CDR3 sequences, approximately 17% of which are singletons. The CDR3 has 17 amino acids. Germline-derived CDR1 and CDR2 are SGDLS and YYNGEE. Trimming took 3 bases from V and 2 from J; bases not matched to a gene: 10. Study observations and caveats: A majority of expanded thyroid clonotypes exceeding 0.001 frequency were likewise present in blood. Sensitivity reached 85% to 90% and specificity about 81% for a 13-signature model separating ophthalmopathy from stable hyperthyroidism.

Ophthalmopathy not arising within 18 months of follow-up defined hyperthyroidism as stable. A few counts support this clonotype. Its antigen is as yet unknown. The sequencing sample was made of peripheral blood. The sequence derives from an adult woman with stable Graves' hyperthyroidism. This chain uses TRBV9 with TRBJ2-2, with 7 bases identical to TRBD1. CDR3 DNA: TGTGCCAGCAGCGCCTATTCCGACAGGGCAAACACCGGGGAGCTGTTTTTT. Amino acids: CASSAYSDRANTGELFF.